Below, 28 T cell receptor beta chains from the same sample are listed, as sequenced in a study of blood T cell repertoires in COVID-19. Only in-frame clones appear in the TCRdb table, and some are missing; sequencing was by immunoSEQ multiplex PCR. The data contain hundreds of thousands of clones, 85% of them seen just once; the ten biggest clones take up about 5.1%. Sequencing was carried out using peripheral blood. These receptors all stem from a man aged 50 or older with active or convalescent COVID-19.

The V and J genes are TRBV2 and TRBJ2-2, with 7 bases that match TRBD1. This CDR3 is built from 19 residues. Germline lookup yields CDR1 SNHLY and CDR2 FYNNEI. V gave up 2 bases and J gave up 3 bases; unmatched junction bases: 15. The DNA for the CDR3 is TGTGCCAGCAGTGAACAGCGGTTAGGGGGCCGTCCACACACCGGGGAGCTGTTTTTT. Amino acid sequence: CASSEQRLGGRPHTGELFF. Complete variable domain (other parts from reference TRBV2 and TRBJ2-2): EPEVTQTPSHQVTQMGQEVILRCVPISNHLYFYWYRQILGQKVEFLVSFYNNEISEKSEIFDDQFSVERPDGSNFTLKIRSTKLEDSAMYFCASSEQRLGGRPHTGELFFGEGSRLTVL.

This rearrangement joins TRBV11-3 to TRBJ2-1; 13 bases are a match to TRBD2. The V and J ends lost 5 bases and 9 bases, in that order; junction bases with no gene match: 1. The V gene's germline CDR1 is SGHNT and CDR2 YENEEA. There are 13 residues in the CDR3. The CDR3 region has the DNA TGTGCCAGCAGCGGGACTAGCGGGATTGAGCAGTTCTTC. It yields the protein CASSGTSGIEQFF. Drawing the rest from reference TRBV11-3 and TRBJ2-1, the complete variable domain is EAGVVQSPRYKIIEKKQPVAFWCNPISGHNTLYWYLQNLGQGPELLIRYENEEAVDDSQLPKDRFSAERLKGVDSTLKIQPAELGDSAVYLCASSGTSGIEQFFGPGTRLTVL.

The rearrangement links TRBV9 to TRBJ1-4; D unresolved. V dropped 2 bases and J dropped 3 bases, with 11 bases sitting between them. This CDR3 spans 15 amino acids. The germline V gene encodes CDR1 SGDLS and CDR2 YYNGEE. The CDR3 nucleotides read TGTGCCAGCAGCGTCTCCCGCGGGCCTAATGAAAAACTGTTTTTT. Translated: CASSVSRGPNEKLFF.

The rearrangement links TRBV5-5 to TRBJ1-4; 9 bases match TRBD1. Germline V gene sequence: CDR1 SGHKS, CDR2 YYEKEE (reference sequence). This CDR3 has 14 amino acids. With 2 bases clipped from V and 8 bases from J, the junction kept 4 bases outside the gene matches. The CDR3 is CASSFDRGREKLFF. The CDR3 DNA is TGTGCCAGCAGCTTTGACAGGGGGAGGGAAAAACTGTTTTTT. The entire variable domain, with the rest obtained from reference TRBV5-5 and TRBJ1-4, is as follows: DAGVTQSPTHLIKTRGQQVTLRCSPISGHKSVSWYQQVLGQGPQFIFQYYEKEERGRGNFPDRFSARQFPNYSSELNVNALLLGDSALYLCASSFDRGREKLFFGSGTQLSVL.

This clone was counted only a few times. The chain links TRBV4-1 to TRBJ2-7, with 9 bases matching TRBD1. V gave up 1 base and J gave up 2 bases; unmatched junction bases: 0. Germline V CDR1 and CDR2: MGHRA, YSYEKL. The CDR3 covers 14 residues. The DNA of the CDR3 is TGCGCCAGCAGCCAAGGACAGGGGGCCTACGAGCAGTACTTC. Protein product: CASSQGQGAYEQYF.

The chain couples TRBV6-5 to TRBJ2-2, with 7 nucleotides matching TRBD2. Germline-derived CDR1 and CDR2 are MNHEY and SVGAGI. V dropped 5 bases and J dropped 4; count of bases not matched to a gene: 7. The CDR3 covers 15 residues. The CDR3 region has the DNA TGTGCCAGCAGTCGAAGCGGGGAGGCCACCGGGGAGCTGTTTTTT. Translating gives CASSRSGEATGELFF.

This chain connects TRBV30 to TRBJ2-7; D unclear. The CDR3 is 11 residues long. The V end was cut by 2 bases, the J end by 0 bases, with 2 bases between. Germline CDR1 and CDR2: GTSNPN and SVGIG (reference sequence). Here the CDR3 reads CAWSRSYEQYF. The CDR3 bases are TGTGCCTGGAGTCGCTCCTACGAGCAGTACTTC.

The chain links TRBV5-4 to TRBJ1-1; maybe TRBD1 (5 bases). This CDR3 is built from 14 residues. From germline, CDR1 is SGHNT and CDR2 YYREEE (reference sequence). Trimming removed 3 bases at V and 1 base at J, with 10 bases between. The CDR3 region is CASSWGGRNTEAFF. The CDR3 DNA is TGTGCCAGCAGCTGGGGGGGGAGGAACACTGAAGCTTTCTTT.

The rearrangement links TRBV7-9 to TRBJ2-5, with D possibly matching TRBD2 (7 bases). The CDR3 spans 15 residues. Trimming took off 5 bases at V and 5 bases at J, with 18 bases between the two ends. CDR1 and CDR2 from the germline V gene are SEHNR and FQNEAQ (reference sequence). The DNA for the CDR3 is TGTGCCAGCAGCCTCGGACTAGGGGGACGTGAGACCCAGTACTTC. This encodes CASSLGLGGRETQYF.

The CDR3 loop reads CASSFSGQGSDTQYF. The CDR3 bases are TGCGCCAGCAGCTTCAGCGGACAGGGTTCAGATACGCAGTATTTT. This chain uses TRBV5-1 with TRBJ2-3; 8 bases match TRBD1. Germline CDR1 SGHRS, CDR2 YFSETQ. V shed 2 bases, J shed 4 bases, and the junction held 6 bases outside the gene matches. The CDR3 spans 15 residues.

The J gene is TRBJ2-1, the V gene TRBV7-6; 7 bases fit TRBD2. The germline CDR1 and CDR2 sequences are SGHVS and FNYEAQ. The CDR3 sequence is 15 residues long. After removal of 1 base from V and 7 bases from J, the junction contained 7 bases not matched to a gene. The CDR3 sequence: CASSLGAGRGNEQFF. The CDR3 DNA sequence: TGTGCCAGCAGCTTAGGGGCAGGGCGGGGGAATGAGCAGTTCTTC.

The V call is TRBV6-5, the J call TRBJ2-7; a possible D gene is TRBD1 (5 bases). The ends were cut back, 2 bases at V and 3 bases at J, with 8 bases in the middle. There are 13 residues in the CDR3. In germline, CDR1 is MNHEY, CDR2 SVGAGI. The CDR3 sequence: CASSYAQDYEQYF. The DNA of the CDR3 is TGTGCCAGCAGTTACGCACAGGACTACGAGCAGTACTTC.

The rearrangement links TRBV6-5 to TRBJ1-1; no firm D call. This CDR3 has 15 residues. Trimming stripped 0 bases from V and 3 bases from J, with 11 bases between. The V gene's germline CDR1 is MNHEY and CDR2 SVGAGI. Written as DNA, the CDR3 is TGTGCCAGCAGTTACTCGGCGGCGTCGGACACTGAAGCTTTCTTT. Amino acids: CASSYSAASDTEAFF.

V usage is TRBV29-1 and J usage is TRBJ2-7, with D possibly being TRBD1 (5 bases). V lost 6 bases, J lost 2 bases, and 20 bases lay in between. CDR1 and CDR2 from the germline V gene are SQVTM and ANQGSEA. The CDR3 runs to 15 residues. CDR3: CSVLGAPGWAYEQYF. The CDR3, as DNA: TGCAGCGTCCTCGGTGCGCCAGGGTGGGCCTACGAGCAGTACTTC.

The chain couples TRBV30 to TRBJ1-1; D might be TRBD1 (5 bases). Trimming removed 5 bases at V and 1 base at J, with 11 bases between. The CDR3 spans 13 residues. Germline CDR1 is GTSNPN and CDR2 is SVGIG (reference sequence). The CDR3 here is CAWASQGNTEAFF. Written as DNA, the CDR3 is TGTGCCTGGGCATCCCAGGGGAACACTGAAGCTTTCTTT.

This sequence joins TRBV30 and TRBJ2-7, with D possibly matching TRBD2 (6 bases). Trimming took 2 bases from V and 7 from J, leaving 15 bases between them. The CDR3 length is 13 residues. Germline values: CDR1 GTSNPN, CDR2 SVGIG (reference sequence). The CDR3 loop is CAWSLQGGREQYF. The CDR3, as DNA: TGTGCCTGGAGTCTGCAGGGAGGTCGGGAGCAGTACTTC. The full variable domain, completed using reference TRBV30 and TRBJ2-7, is SQTIHQWPATLVQPVGSPLSLECTVEGTSNPNLYWYRQAAGRGLQLLFYSVGIGQISSEVPQNLSASRPQDRQFILSSKKLLLSDSGFYLCAWSLQGGREQYFGPGTRLTVT.

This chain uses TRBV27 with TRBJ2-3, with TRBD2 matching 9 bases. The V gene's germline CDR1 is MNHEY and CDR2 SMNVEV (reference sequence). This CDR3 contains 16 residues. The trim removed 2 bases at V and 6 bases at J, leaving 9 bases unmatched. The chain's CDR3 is CASSLGWLAGIDTQYF. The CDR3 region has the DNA TGTGCCAGCAGTTTAGGTTGGCTAGCGGGAATCGATACGCAGTATTTT.

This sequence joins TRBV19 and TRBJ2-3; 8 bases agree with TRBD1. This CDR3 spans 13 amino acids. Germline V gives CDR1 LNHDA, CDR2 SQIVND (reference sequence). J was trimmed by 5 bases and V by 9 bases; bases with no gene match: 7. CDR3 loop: CASGTGIIDTQYF. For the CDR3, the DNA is TGTGCCAGCGGGACAGGTATAATAGATACGCAGTATTTT.

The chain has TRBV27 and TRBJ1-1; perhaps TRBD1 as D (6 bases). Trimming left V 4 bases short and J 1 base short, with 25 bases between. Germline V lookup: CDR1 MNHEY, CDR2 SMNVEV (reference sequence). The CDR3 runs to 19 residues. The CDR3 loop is CASSSNKTLGLGANTEAFF. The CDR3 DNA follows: TGTGCCAGCAGTTCAAATAAAACACTTGGGTTGGGGGCGAACACTGAAGCTTTCTTT.

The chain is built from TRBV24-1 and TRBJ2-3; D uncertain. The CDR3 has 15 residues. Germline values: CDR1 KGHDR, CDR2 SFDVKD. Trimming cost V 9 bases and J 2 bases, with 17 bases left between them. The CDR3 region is CATSSVEAYTDTQYF. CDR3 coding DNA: TGTGCCACCTCGTCCGTCGAGGCCTACACAGATACGCAGTATTTT.

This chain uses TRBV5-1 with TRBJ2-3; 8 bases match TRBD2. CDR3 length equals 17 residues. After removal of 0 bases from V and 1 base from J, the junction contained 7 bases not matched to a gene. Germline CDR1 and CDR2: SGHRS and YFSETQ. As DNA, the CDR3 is TGCGCCAGCAGCTTGGCGATAATAGCGGGACGCACAGATACGCAGTATTTT. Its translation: CASSLAIIAGRTDTQYF.

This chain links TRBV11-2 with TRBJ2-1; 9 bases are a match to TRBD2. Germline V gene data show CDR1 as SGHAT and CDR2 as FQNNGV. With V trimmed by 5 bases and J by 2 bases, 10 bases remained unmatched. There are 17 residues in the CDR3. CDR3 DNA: TGTGCCAGCAGCGTAGGACGACTAGCGGATACCTACAATGAGCAGTTCTTC. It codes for CASSVGRLADTYNEQFF.

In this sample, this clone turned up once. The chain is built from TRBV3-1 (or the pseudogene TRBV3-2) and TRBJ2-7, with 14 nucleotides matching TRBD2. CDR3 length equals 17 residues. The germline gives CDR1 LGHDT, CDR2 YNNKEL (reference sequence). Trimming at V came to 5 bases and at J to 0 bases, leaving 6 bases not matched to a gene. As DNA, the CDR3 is TGTGCCAGCAGCTCCCGGACTAGCGGGGGGAGCTCCTACGAGCAGTACTTC. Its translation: CASSSRTSGGSSYEQYF.

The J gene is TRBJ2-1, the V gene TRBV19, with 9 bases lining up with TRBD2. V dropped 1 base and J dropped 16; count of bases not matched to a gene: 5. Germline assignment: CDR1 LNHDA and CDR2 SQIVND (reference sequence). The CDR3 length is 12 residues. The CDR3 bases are TGTGCCAGTAGTATAGGTAGCGGGAGAAGATTCTTC. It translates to CASSIGSGRRFF.

CDR3 sequence (DNA): TGTGCCAGTAGCCCCCGGGACAAATACGAGCAGTACTTC. It codes for CASSPRDKYEQYF. The chain employs TRBV19 and TRBJ2-7; possible D gene TRBD1, 6 bases. The CDR3 length is 13 residues. Germline CDR1 reads LNHDA; CDR2 reads SQIVND (reference sequence). V was cut by 6 bases and J by 4 bases, with 13 bases left in between.

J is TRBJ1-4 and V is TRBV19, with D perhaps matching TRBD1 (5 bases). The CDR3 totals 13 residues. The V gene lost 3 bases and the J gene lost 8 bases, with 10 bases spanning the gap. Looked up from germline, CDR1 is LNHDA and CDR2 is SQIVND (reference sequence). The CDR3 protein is CASSISGPEKLFF. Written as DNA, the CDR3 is TGTGCCAGTAGTATCTCAGGGCCCGAAAAACTGTTTTTT.

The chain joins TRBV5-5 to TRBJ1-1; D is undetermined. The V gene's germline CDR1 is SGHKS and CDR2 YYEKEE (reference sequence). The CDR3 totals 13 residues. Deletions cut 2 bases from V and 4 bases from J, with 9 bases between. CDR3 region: CASSLTVSTEAFF. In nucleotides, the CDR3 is TGTGCCAGCAGCTTAACAGTATCCACTGAAGCTTTCTTT.

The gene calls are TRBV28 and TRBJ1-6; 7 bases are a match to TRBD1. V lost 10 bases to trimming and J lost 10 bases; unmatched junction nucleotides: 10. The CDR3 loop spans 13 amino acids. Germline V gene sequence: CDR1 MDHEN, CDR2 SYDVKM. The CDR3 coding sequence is TGTGCCACCCTGAGGGGGCAGGGATCACCCCTCCACTTT. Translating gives CATLRGQGSPLHF.